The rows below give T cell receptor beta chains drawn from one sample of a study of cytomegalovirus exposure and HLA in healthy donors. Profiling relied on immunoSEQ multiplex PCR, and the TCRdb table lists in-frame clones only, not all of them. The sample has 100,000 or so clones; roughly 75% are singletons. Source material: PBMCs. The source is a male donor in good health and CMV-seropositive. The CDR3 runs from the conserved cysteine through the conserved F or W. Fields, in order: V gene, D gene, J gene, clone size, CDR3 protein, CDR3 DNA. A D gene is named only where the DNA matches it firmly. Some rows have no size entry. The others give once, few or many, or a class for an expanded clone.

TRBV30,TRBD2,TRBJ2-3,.,CAWSVGLASTDTQYF,TGTGCCTGGAGTGTGGGACTAGCGAGCACAGATACGCAGTATTTT
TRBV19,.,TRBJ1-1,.,CASSMRGTPQRAFF,TGTGCCAGTAGTATGCGGGGCACCCCACAAAGGGCTTTCTTT
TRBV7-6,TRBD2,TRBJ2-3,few,CASSFSGGGVDTQYF,TGTGCCAGCAGCTTTTCTGGCGGGGGGGTAGATACGCAGTATTTT
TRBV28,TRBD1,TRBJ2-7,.,CASSKSGGYEQYF,TGTGCCAGCAGTAAATCAGGGGGCTACGAGCAGTACTTC
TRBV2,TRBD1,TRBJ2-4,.,CASSIEGQGWNIQYF,TGTGCCAGCAGTATCGAAGGACAGGGGTGGAACATTCAGTACTTC
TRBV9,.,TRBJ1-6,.,CASSVAGGPHSPLHF,TGTGCCAGCAGCGTCGCCGGAGGCCCCCATTCACCCCTCCACTTT
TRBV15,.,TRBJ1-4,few,CATSAYSNEKLFF,TGTGCCACCAGCGCTTACTCTAATGAAAAACTGTTTTTT
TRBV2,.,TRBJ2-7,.,CASSYFSYEQYF,TGTGCCAGCAGCTACTTCTCCTACGAGCAGTACTTC
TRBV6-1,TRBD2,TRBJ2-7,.,CASSESPGGGGAGEQYF,TGTGCCAGCAGTGAAAGCCCGGGGGGCGGGGGGGCCGGCGAGCAGTACTTC
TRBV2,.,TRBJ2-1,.,CASNPGYREQFF,TGTGCCAGCAACCCAGGGTATCGGGAGCAGTTCTTC
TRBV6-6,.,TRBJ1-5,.,CASTPQGHNQPQHF,TGTGCCAGCACACCGCAGGGGCACAACCAGCCCCAGCATTTT
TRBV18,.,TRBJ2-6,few,CASSPGGTGANVLTF,TGTGCCAGCTCACCAGGAGGGACTGGGGCCAACGTCCTGACTTTC
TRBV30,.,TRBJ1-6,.,CAWSHREGNSPLHF,TGTGCCTGGAGTCACAGGGAAGGCAATTCACCCCTCCACTTT
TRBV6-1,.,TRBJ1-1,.,CASTPTENTEAFF,TGTGCCAGCACCCCGACAGAGAACACTGAAGCTTTCTTT